This T cell receptor (beta chain) was captured by sequencing in a study of T cells in Graves' hyperthyroidism and ophthalmopathy. This CDR3 comprises 14 residues. The V end was cut by 7 bases, the J end by 1 base, with 11 bases between. Germline CDR1 and CDR2: LNHDA and SQIVND (reference sequence). Amplification yielded TCR beta CDR3 regions, with RNA transcripts as the source. A set of HTBI primers served as the primers for a first-round RT-PCR of the TCR CDR3. TCRdb re-derived calls from the multiplex PCR reads in MiXCR, one entry per CDR3 protein. This repertoire shows some 320,000 distinct CDR3 sequences, roughly an eighth found once; its top ten account for almost 35%.

Sequenced input: blood. The chain combines TRBV19 with TRBJ1-5; tentatively, D is TRBD1 (5 bases). The sequence derives from a middle-aged woman with Graves' ophthalmopathy. CDR3 region: CASKGTVSNQPQHF. The CDR3 coding sequence is TGTGCCAGTAAAGGGACTGTAAGCAATCAGCCCCAGCATTTT. Full variable domain (rest looked up from reference TRBV19 and TRBJ1-5): DGGITQSPKYLFRKEGQNVTLSCEQNLNHDAMYWYRQDPGQGLRLIYYSQIVNDFQKGDIAEGYSVSREKKESFPLTVTSAQKNPTAFYLCASKGTVSNQPQHFGDGTRLSIL.